The 32 T cell receptor beta chains presented below share a single source sample, sequenced in a study of graft-versus-host responses after intestinal transplantation. The method was immunoSEQ multiplex PCR; TCRdb's version includes in-frame clones alone and lacks a portion of them. The table has 95,000 to 100,000 clones, about 82% seen once. This material consisted of PBMCs, taken 255 days after intestinal transplant. Every receptor here comes from a human patient who received an intestinal transplant, so some T cells may come from the graft donor.

This chain joins TRBV6-5 and TRBJ2-2; D is unclear. The CDR3 contains 13 residues. Trimming removed 3 bases from V and 6 bases from J, with 8 bases in between. Germline V gene data show CDR1 as MNHEY and CDR2 as SVGAGI. The CDR3 DNA is TGTGCCAGCAGTTATCTTCCGGCCGGGGAGCTGTTTTTT. This encodes CASSYLPAGELFF.

CDR3 loop: CASSITRVWVGSKDYGYTF. The CDR3 nucleotides read TGTGCCAGTAGTATTACGAGGGTTTGGGTCGGCTCCAAGGATTATGGCTACACCTTC. The V gene is TRBV19, the J gene TRBJ1-2; D call uncertain. Trimming pared 3 bases from V and 5 bases from J, leaving 28 bases between. CDR1 and CDR2 (germline): LNHDA, SQIVND (reference sequence). This CDR3 is built from 19 residues.

This chain uses TRBV5-1 with TRBJ2-3; 7 nucleotides line up with TRBD2. CDR1 and CDR2 (germline): SGHRS, YFSETQ. This CDR3 has 15 residues. Trimming removed 1 base from V and 3 bases from J; junction bases left unmatched: 5. This CDR3 reads CASSLSGLYTDTQYF. The CDR3 coding sequence is TGCGCCAGCAGCTTGTCGGGACTATATACAGATACGCAGTATTTT. Filled out from reference TRBV5-1 and TRBJ2-3, the complete variable domain reads KAGVTQTPRYLIKTRGQQVTLSCSPISGHRSVSWYQQTPGQGLQFLFEYFSETQRNKGNFPGRFSGRQFSNSRSEMNVSTLELGDSALYLCASSLSGLYTDTQYFGPGTRLTVL.

The J gene is TRBJ2-7, the V gene TRBV9; 9 bases are a match to TRBD2. Trimming cost V 4 bases and J 5 bases; bases outside gene matches: 10. Germline V CDR1 and CDR2: SGDLS, YYNGEE. The CDR3 has 15 residues. The chain's CDR3 is CASSPLGRGGDEQYF. CDR3 coding DNA: TGTGCCAGCAGCCCCCTAGGGCGGGGGGGTGACGAGCAGTACTTC.

The chain links TRBV9 to TRBJ1-1; D might be TRBD1 (5 bases). V lost 0 bases and J 6 bases, leaving 9 bases between the germline ends. Looked up from germline, CDR1 is SGDLS and CDR2 is YYNGEE. The CDR3 consists of 13 residues. CDR3 in DNA: TGTGCCAGCAGCGTAGGGAGGGGTCCTGAAGCTTTCTTT. It is translated as CASSVGRGPEAFF.

The chain has TRBV18 and TRBJ1-6; no clear D gene. The CDR3 sequence is 12 residues long. The V end lost 6 bases, the J end lost 9 bases, and 9 bases lay between the germline ends. Germline lookup yields CDR1 KGHSH and CDR2 LQKENI. CDR3 DNA: TGTGCCAGCTCCTTGTCCCGTTCACCCCTCCACTTT. Its protein is CASSLSRSPLHF. The entire variable domain, with the rest obtained from reference TRBV18 and TRBJ1-6, is as follows: NAGVMQNPRHLVRRRGQEARLRCSPMKGHSHVYWYRQLPEEGLKFMVYLQKENIIDESGMPKERFSAEFPKEGPSILRIQQVVRGDSAAYFCASSLSRSPLHFGNGTRLTVT.

The chain uses TRBV6-1 and TRBJ2-7, with 13 bases lining up with TRBD2. This CDR3 spans 17 amino acids. CDR1 MNHNS and CDR2 SASEGT come from the germline V gene. The ends lost 0 bases at V and 5 bases at J; junction bases unmatched: 7. This CDR3 is CASSEALRLAGGHEQYV. Here the CDR3 DNA reads TGTGCCAGCAGTGAAGCGCTTCGACTAGCGGGGGGACACGAGCAGTACGTC.

This clone showed up just once. This chain connects TRBV10-3 to TRBJ2-1; possibly TRBD1 or TRBD2 for D (5 bases each). V lost 6 bases and J lost 1, with 10 bases in between. Germline V gives CDR1 ENHRY, CDR2 SYGVKD. This CDR3 is built from 14 residues. CDR3 in DNA: TGTGCCATCAGCGGGGACGGATCCTACAATGAGCAGTTCTTC. This gives the protein CAISGDGSYNEQFF.

The V and J genes are TRBV7-8 and TRBJ2-3; no clear D gene. The CDR3 is 14 residues long. V lost 6 bases, J lost 6 bases, and 16 bases lay in between. Germline CDR1 is SGHVS and CDR2 is FQNEAQ. The DNA of the CDR3 is TGTGCCAGCAGTCCCGGGTCCCCCTCCGATACGCAGTATTTT. Translation: CASSPGSPSDTQYF.

V and J are TRBV27 and TRBJ2-6; 11 bases match TRBD1. The length of the CDR3 is 18 residues. CDR1 and CDR2 from the germline V gene are MNHEY and SMNVEV (reference sequence). V shed 4 bases, J shed 2 bases, and the junction held 7 bases outside the gene matches. CDR3 bases: TGTGCCAGCAGTTCCCGGACAGGGGGCTTAGCTGGGGCCAACGTCCTGACTTTC. This codes for CASSSRTGGLAGANVLTF.

This rearrangement joins TRBV30 to TRBJ2-5; 9 nucleotides line up with TRBD2. The CDR3 length is 14 residues. Germline assignment: CDR1 GTSNPN and CDR2 SVGIG (reference sequence). Germline trimming cut 2 bases from V and 7 bases from J; bases unmatched to any gene: 8. The CDR3 loop is CAWSPTSGEVTQYF. Written as DNA, the CDR3 is TGTGCCTGGAGTCCGACTAGCGGAGAGGTGACCCAGTACTTC.

The chain is built from TRBV18 and TRBJ1-3; no clear D. Germline CDR1 is KGHSH and CDR2 is LQKENI. V dropped 4 bases and J dropped 8 bases, with 9 bases sitting between them. This CDR3 region has 12 residues. CDR3 region: CASSLYLDTIYF. In nucleotides, the CDR3 is TGTGCCAGCTCACTGTACCTGGACACCATATATTTT.

The V gene is TRBV5-1, the J gene TRBJ2-7, with D unclear. The length of the CDR3 is 12 residues. The germline V and J ends were trimmed by 0 bases and 6 bases, with 7 bases remaining between them. Germline CDR1 reads SGHRS; CDR2 reads YFSETQ. The CDR3 spells CASSLGSGEQYF. CDR3 coding DNA: TGCGCCAGCAGCTTGGGGTCCGGCGAGCAGTACTTC.

This rearrangement joins TRBV4-2 to TRBJ2-3; 12 nucleotides align to TRBD2. The CDR3 length is 16 residues. V gave up 0 bases and J gave up 4 bases; unmatched junction bases: 2. Per the germline V gene, CDR1 is LGHNA and CDR2 is YNFKEQ. This chain's CDR3 is CASSQDSSGGADTQYF. CDR3 DNA sequence: TGTGCCAGCAGCCAAGATTCTAGCGGGGGGGCAGATACGCAGTATTTT.

This clone was recorded only once. V and J are TRBV5-1 and TRBJ1-1, with D possibly matching TRBD1 (5 bases). V dropped 2 bases and J dropped 2 bases, with 10 bases sitting between them. The CDR3 consists of 14 residues. Germline V gene lookup returns CDR1 SGHRS and CDR2 YFSETQ. DNA of the CDR3: TGCGCCAGCAGCTTTGACAGCTCTAACACTGAAGCTTTCTTT. It yields the protein CASSFDSSNTEAFF. Together with reference TRBV5-1 and TRBJ1-1, the CDR3 gives the full variable domain: KAGVTQTPRYLIKTRGQQVTLSCSPISGHRSVSWYQQTPGQGLQFLFEYFSETQRNKGNFPGRFSGRQFSNSRSEMNVSTLELGDSALYLCASSFDSSNTEAFFGQGTRLTVV.

This rearrangement joins TRBV7-9 to TRBJ1-1; D is uncertain. The CDR3 spans 12 residues. V was pared by 6 bases and J by 11 bases, with 16 bases between. The germline gives CDR1 SEHNR, CDR2 FQNEAQ (reference sequence). CDR3 DNA sequence: TGTGCCAGCAGTTCAGGATCCACGGTGGCTTTCTTT. It yields the protein CASSSGSTVAFF.

The chain joins TRBV7-9 to TRBJ1-1, with D possibly TRBD1 on 5 matching bases. The germline gives CDR1 SEHNR, CDR2 FQNEAQ (reference sequence). The V end lost 4 bases, the J end lost 4 bases, and 13 bases lay between the germline ends. CDR3 length: 14 residues. CDR3 sequence (DNA): TGTGCCAGCAGCTCACTATCAGGGTTCACTGAAGCTTTCTTT. Encoded protein: CASSSLSGFTEAFF. Full variable domain (remainder filled in from reference TRBV7-9 and TRBJ1-1): DTGVSQNPRHKITKRGQNVTFRCDPISEHNRLYWYRQTLGQGPEFLTYFQNEAQLEKSRLLSDRFSAERPKGSFSTLEIQRTEQGDSAMYLCASSSLSGFTEAFFGQGTRLTVV.

The chain couples TRBV6-1 to TRBJ1-1; 8 bases fit TRBD1. The germline CDR1 and CDR2 sequences are MNHNS and SASEGT. The trim removed 8 bases at V and 4 bases at J, leaving 6 bases unmatched. The CDR3 extends over 13 amino acids. CDR3 DNA sequence: TGTGCCAGCCGTATTACAGGGGGCACTGAAGCTTTCTTT. As protein: CASRITGGTEAFF.

The chain carries TRBV10-1 and TRBJ2-1; D perhaps matches TRBD1 (6 bases). This CDR3 contains 14 residues. V gave up 8 bases and J gave up 0 bases, with 11 bases separating them. Germline CDR1 WNHNN, CDR2 SYGVQD (reference sequence). The CDR3 DNA is TGCGCCAGCTATCAGGGGATCTCCTACAATGAGCAGTTCTTC. Translation: CASYQGISYNEQFF.

This rearrangement joins TRBV4-3 to TRBJ1-5; D is ambiguous. The CDR3 spans 16 residues. Germline CDR1 and CDR2: LGHNA and YSLEER. Between the trimmed V and J ends, which lost 1 base and 0 bases, there was a span of 10 bases. This chain's CDR3 is CASSQVVGNSNQPQHF. As DNA, the CDR3 is TGCGCCAGCAGCCAAGTAGTAGGGAATAGCAATCAGCCCCAGCATTTT.

V usage is TRBV11-2 and J usage is TRBJ2-7; 8 nucleotides agree with TRBD2. The CDR3 totals 17 residues. Germline assignment: CDR1 SGHAT and CDR2 FQNNGV. The V and J ends lost 5 bases and 2 bases, in that order; junction bases with no gene match: 14. The CDR3 sequence is CASSPGAWREVPYEQYF. CDR3 in DNA: TGTGCCAGCAGCCCAGGGGCGTGGCGGGAGGTGCCCTACGAGCAGTACTTC.

The chain recombines TRBV5-6 with TRBJ2-3; D perhaps matches TRBD2 (7 bases). The CDR3 is 13 residues long. Germline V gene data show CDR1 as SGHDT and CDR2 as YYEEEE. Trimming cost V 6 bases and J 3 bases, with 11 bases left between them. CDR3 bases: TGTGCCAGCACCGGGGGGCGGACAGATACGCAGTATTTT. It encodes CASTGGRTDTQYF.

The CDR3 region is CASSLLAFGELFF. In DNA, the CDR3 is TGTGCCAGCAGCTTATTAGCGTTCGGGGAGCTGTTTTTT. This chain joins TRBV7-9 and TRBJ2-2, with D possibly TRBD2 on 5 matching bases. Germline V CDR1 and CDR2: SEHNR, FQNEAQ (reference sequence). CDR3 length equals 13 residues. Trimming took off 2 bases at V and 7 bases at J, with 8 bases between the two ends. Complete variable domain (other parts from reference TRBV7-9 and TRBJ2-2): DTGVSQNPRHKITKRGQNVTFRCDPISEHNRLYWYRQTLGQGPEFLTYFQNEAQLEKSRLLSDRFSAERPKGSFSTLEIQRTEQGDSAMYLCASSLLAFGELFFGEGSRLTVL.

The J gene is TRBJ2-2, the V gene TRBV6-1; no clear D. Germline V lookup: CDR1 MNHNS, CDR2 SASEGT. Trimming shortened V by 6 bases and J by 4 bases, and 9 bases separated the two germline ends. This CDR3 is 13 amino acids long. CDR3 DNA sequence: TGTGCCAGCAGACCGGGCGTCACCGGGGAGCTGTTTTTT. Translating it yields CASRPGVTGELFF.

This chain joins TRBV6-1 and TRBJ2-7, with 8 bases identical to TRBD1. J was trimmed by 6 bases and V by 2 bases; bases with no gene match: 3. Germline lookup yields CDR1 MNHNS and CDR2 SASEGT. The CDR3 contains 13 residues. In DNA form, the CDR3 reads TGTGCCAGCAGTGAACAGGGGGCGGTCGAGCAGTACTTC. Amino acid sequence: CASSEQGAVEQYF.

The J gene is TRBJ2-2, the V gene TRBV6-5, with D tentatively TRBD1 (5 bases). The ends were cut back, 9 bases at V and 4 bases at J, with 9 bases in the middle. CDR1 and CDR2 from the germline V gene are MNHEY and SVGAGI. CDR3 length: 12 residues. The CDR3 is CASRQTTGELFF. DNA for the CDR3: TGTGCCAGTAGACAGACCACCGGGGAGCTGTTTTTT.

The chain uses TRBV4-1 and TRBJ2-7; D remains ambiguous. V lost 1 base and J lost 6, with 19 bases in between. The germline CDR1 and CDR2 sequences are MGHRA and YSYEKL. The CDR3 consists of 16 residues. The DNA of the CDR3 is TGCGCCAGCAGCCAAGTTTTACCACCCAAAGACGGCGAGCAGTACTTC. Protein product: CASSQVLPPKDGEQYF.

The V call is TRBV4-2, the J call TRBJ1-1; 7 bases match TRBD1. Losses at the gene ends were 1 base for V and 6 bases for J; bases not matched to a gene: 17. This CDR3 has 18 amino acids. Germline V gives CDR1 LGHNA, CDR2 YNFKEQ. The CDR3 spells CASSQVKGDRGRGPEAFF. The CDR3 coding sequence is TGTGCCAGCAGCCAAGTCAAGGGGGATAGGGGGCGCGGGCCTGAAGCTTTCTTT.

The CDR3 reads CASSLINGGHGYTF. CDR3 bases: TGTGCCAGCAGCTTAATTAACGGGGGGCATGGCTACACCTTC. This chain uses TRBV7-3 with TRBJ1-2, with a weak D call TRBD1 (6 bases). V lost 1 base and J 6 bases, leaving 12 bases between the germline ends. The CDR3 has 14 residues. Germline-derived CDR1 and CDR2 are SGHTA and FQGTGA.

The chain employs TRBV25-1 and TRBJ2-3, with D possibly TRBD1 on 6 matching bases. The CDR3 length is 14 residues. Trimming cost V 2 bases and J 0 bases, with 6 bases left between them. Germline V lookup: CDR1 MGHDK, CDR2 SYGVNS. The CDR3 loop reads CASSEQGSTDTQYF. The CDR3 nucleotides read TGTGCCAGCAGTGAACAGGGGAGCACAGATACGCAGTATTTT.

J is TRBJ2-5 and V is TRBV4-2, with 7 bases aligning to TRBD2. V trimming: 1 base; J trimming: 3 bases; junction bases outside the gene matches: 11. The CDR3 consists of 17 residues. Germline V CDR1 and CDR2: LGHNA, YNFKEQ. The CDR3 loop reads CASSQVSLRGTEETQYF. DNA for the CDR3: TGTGCCAGCAGCCAAGTCTCCTTGCGGGGGACCGAAGAGACCCAGTACTTC.

This clone appeared a few times. V gene TRBV6-1 combines with J gene TRBJ2-3, with 10 bases lining up with TRBD1. This CDR3 spans 16 amino acids. Germline V gives CDR1 MNHNS, CDR2 SASEGT. Trimming removed 3 bases from V and 3 bases from J; junction bases left unmatched: 6. The CDR3: CASSDSPGQGTDTQYF. The CDR3 DNA sequence: TGTGCCAGCAGTGATTCCCCGGGACAGGGGACAGATACGCAGTATTTT.